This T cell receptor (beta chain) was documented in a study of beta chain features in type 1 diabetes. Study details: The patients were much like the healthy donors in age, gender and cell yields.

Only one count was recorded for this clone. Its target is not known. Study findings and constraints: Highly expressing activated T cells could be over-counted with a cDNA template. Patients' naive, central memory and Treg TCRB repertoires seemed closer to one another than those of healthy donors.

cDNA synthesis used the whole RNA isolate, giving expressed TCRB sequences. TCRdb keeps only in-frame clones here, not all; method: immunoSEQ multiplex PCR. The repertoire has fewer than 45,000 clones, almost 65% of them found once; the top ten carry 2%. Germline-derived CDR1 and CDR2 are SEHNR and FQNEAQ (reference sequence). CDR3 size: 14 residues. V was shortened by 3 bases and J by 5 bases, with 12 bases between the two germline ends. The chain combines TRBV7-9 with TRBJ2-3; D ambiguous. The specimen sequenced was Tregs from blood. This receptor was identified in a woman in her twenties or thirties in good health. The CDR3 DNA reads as TGTGCCAGCAGCTTGCCCAGCCACAGAGATACGCAGTATTTT. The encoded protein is CASSLPSHRDTQYF.